This TCR beta chain was sequenced for a study of early T cells in non-severe SARS-CoV-2 infection. In the study overall: The chains were unpaired, and the sequenced material was bulk RNA from unsorted whole blood.

Unique molecular identifiers were affixed to single, distinct cDNA molecules. One entry per CDR3 protein results from TCRdb running MiXCR on the 5' RACE reads. The repertoire holds some 80,000 distinct CDR3 sequences, approximately 14% seen once, with 1.4% in the top ten. This clonotype occurred a few times. Germline V gene sequence: CDR1 MNHEY, CDR2 SVGEGT. There are 14 residues in the CDR3. The V and J ends lost 6 bases and 7 bases, in that order; junction bases with no gene match: 9. The sample was whole blood. The chain links TRBV6-2 or TRBV6-3 to TRBJ1-5; TRBD1 agrees at 7 bases. This receptor was taken from an adult who was a healthcare worker with PCR-confirmed SARS-CoV-2 infection or an uninfected control (not recorded which). The DNA for the CDR3 is TGTGCCAGCAGAGATACAGGGGAAGGGCAGCCCCAGCATTTT. This translates into CASRDTGEGQPQHF.